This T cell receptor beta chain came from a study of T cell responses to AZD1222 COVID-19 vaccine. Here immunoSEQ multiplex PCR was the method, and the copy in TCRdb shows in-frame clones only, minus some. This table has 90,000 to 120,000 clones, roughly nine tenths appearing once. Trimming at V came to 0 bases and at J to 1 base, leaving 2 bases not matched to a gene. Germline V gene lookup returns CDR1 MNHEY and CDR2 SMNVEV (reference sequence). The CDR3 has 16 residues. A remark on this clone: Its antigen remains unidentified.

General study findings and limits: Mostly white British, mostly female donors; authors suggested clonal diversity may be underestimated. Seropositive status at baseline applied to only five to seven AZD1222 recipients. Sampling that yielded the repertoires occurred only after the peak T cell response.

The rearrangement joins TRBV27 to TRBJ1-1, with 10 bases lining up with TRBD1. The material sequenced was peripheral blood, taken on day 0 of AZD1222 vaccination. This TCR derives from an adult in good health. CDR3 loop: CASSLSWTGGNTEAFF. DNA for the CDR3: TGTGCCAGCAGTTTATCGTGGACAGGGGGGAACACTGAAGCTTTCTTT.